The present T cell receptor beta chain was sequenced within a study of post-analysis software for immune sequencing data. Whole-study findings and limits: Compared with controls, patients had more of five TRBV segments, including TRBV5-6, TRBV5-1 and TRBV20-1.

Every TCR beta cDNA library bore unique molecular identifiers. TCRdb processed the PCR reads anew with MiXCR; each CDR3 protein has one entry. Here the sample spans about 380,000 distinct CDR3 sequences, less than 40% being singletons. As for this clonotype: Antigen: not known. At one of its ends the junction is not consistent with the germline gene, which may arise from a read error.

The CDR3 runs to 15 residues. CDR1 and CDR2 from the germline V gene are LNHNV and YYDKDF (reference sequence). The sequenced material came from blood. This chain links TRBV15 with TRBJ2-7; 8 bases are a match to TRBD1. This clonotype was obtained from a girl aged 5-17 years with multiple sclerosis. The CDR3 loop reads CATSREQGAAYEQYF. DNA of the CDR3: TGCGCCACCAGCAGAGAGCAGGGGGCAGCCTACGAGCAGTACTTC.